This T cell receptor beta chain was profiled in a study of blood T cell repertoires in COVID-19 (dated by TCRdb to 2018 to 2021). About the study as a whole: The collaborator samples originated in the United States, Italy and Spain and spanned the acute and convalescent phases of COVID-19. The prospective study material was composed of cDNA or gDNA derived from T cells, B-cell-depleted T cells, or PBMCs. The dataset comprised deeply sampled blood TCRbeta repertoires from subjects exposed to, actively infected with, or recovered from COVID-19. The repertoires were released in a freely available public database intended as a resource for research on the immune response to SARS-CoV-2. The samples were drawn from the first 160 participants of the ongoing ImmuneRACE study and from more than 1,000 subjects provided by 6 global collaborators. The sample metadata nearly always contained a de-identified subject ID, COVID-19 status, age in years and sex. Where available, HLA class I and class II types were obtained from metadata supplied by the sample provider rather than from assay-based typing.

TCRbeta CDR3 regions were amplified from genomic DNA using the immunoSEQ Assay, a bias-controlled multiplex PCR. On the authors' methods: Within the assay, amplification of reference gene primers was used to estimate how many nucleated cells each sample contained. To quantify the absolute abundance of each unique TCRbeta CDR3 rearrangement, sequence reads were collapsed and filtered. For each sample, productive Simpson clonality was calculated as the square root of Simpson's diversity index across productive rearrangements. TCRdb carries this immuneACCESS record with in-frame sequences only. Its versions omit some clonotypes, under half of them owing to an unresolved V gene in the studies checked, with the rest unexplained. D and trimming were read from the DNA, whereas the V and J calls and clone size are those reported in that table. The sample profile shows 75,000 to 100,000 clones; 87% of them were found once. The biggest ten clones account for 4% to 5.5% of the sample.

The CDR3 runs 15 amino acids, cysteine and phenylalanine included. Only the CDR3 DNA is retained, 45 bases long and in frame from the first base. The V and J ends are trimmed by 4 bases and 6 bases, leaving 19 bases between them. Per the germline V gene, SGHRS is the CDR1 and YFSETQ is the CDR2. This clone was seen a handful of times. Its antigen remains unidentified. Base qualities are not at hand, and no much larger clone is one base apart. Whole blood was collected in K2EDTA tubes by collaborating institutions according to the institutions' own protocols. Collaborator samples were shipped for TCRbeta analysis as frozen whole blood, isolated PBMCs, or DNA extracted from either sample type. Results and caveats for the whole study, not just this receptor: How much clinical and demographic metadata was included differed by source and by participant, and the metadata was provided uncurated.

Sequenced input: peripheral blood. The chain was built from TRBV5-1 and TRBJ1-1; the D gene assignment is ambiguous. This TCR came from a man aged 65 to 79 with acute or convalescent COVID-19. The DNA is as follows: TGCGCCAGCAGCCCGACTCATGGAGGAACCGCTGAAGCTTTCTTT. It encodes CASSPTHGGTAEAFF.